Included here is one TCR beta chain sequence, with context. Its antigen is undetermined. The V gene lost 4 bases and the J gene lost 7 bases, with 19 bases spanning the gap. Germline V gives CDR1 LGHNA, CDR2 YSLEER. This CDR3 spans 15 amino acids. The table came from immunoSEQ multiplex PCR; TCRdb's copy has only in-frame clones and leaves some out. This sample has about 96,000 clones; 80% to 95% occur once, and the top ten carry around 1.5%. No patient had autoimmune disease or received systemic immunosuppression. The data are from a study of OX40 agonist ivuxolimab in advanced cancers. For the study at large: With ivuxolimab, an agonistic anti-OX40 (CD134) antibody, patients were treated. Prior anti-PD-1, anti-PD-L1 or anti-CTLA-4 therapy was allowed; 40% to 50% had some. Study outcomes and limitations: Individuals who were partial responders at 0.1-3.0 mg/kg had clonal expansion that ranked among the lowest.

The chain joins TRBV4-3 to TRBJ1-2, with D possibly being TRBD1 (5 bases). The sequence was obtained from an adult with an advanced solid tumor such as melanoma, head and neck, liver or kidney cancer. The sequenced sample was CD4+ or CD8+ T cells sorted from blood, obtained in a trial of the OX40 agonist ivuxolimab. CDR3 DNA: TGCGCCAGCAGCCGCGGGGGGGGAAGAGTGTCTGGCTACACCTTC. Protein sequence: CASSRGGGRVSGYTF.